This T cell receptor beta chain was found in a study of blood T cell repertoires in COVID-19 (dated by TCRdb to 2018 to 2020). Study-wide context: Collaborator samples came from the United States, Italy and Spain and covered acute and convalescent phases of COVID-19. The prospective study material was composed of cDNA or gDNA derived from T cells, B-cell-depleted T cells, or PBMCs. The dataset comprised deeply sampled blood TCRbeta repertoires from subjects exposed to, actively infected with, or recovered from COVID-19. The repertoires were released in a freely available public database meant as a resource for research on the immune response to SARS-CoV-2. The samples were drawn from the first 160 participants of the ongoing ImmuneRACE study and from 1,254 subjects provided by 6 global collaborators. The sample metadata nearly always contained a de-identified subject ID, COVID-19 status, age in years and sex. Where available, HLA class I and class II types were taken from metadata supplied by the sample provider and were not determined by assay-based typing. Study-level results and caveats: The amount of clinical and demographic metadata varied by source and participant and was provided uncurated.

As regards this clone: Its binding antigen is unknown. No per-base quality is available; no much larger clone lies one base away.

The collaborating institutions used their own protocols to collect whole blood in K2EDTA tubes. Collaborator samples were shipped for TCRbeta analysis as frozen whole blood, isolated PBMCs, or DNA extracted from either sample type. The CDR3 runs 18 amino acids, cysteine and phenylalanine included. Only the CDR3 part of the read is kept: 54 bases, read in frame from the first base. CDR1 and CDR2 (SGHKS, YYEKEE) derive from the germline V gene (reference sequence). Relative to germline, V is missing 2 bases and J is missing 3 bases, with 6 bases of the junction outside any gene match. The immunoSEQ Assay, a bias-controlled multiplex PCR, was used to amplify TCRbeta CDR3 regions from genomic DNA. Per the original workflow: The number of nucleated cells in each sample was estimated by amplification of reference gene primers within the assay. To quantify the absolute abundance of each unique TCRbeta CDR3 rearrangement, sequence reads were collapsed and filtered. For each sample, productive Simpson clonality was calculated as the square root of Simpson's diversity index across productive rearrangements. TCRdb obtained this table from immuneACCESS and retained in-frame rearrangements with V and J assigned. These tables miss some clones; where compared with another copy, unresolved V genes account for less than half of the shortfall, and the remainder is unexplained. Clonal size and the V and J genes are those of that table, whereas D and trimming came from the DNA. In this sample the table shows about 210,000 clones, over 60% of which occur a single time. About 7.2% of the sample goes to the ten largest clones.

Sequenced material: peripheral blood. The chain employs TRBV5-5 and TRBJ2-1; 15 central bases correspond to TRBD2. This TCR was sampled from a woman in her seventies with acute or convalescent COVID-19. The CDR3 protein is CASSLGLAGGLGYNEQFF. The DNA sequence is given as TGTGCCAGCAGCTTAGGACTAGCGGGGGGGCTGGGCTACAATGAGCAGTTCTTC.